The count of the clone carrying this T cell receptor beta chain is one. This sample was included in a study of blood T cell repertoires in COVID-19. At the level of the study: Spain, Italy and the United States supplied samples that represented acute and convalescent COVID-19.

In the authors' workflow: Reference gene primer amplification yielded estimated nucleated cell counts. The table came from immunoSEQ multiplex PCR; TCRdb's copy has only in-frame clones and leaves some out. V, J and clone size are taken as reported in that table, and D and trimming were inferred from the DNA itself. The sample lists about 200,000 clones; approximately 85% were seen once. This CDR3 has 17 amino acids. In germline, CDR1 is SGHRS, CDR2 YFSETQ. V lost 4 bases and J lost 2, with 16 bases in between. Patients from Seattle were sampled longitudinally, starting during active infection. This clonotype was sampled from a woman in her 70s with COVID-19, enrolled during active disease. Sequenced sample: peripheral blood. This chain links TRBV5-1 with TRBJ1-6; D uncertain. CDR3 region: CASSLAPLEAYNSPLHF. CDR3 nucleotides: TGCGCCAGCAGCCTAGCTCCACTCGAGGCCTATAATTCACCCCTCCACTTT.